The sequence of this TCR beta chain was determined in a study of blood T cell repertoires in COVID-19. Germline CDR1 and CDR2: MGHRA and YSYEKL. Trimming stripped 0 bases from V and 5 bases from J, with 19 bases between. The CDR3 has 17 amino acids. Measured with immunoSEQ multiplex PCR; TCRdb has only the in-frame clones, and not every one. The table lists about 400,000 clones, just under 90% of them singletons, with 1.7% in the top ten. Donors in Cohort 3 who had recovered were those with two negative PCRs, healthcare professional clearance, or resolution of their symptoms. The sequenced material came from PBMCs or T cells enriched from blood (not recorded which). The TCR comes from a woman in her thirties who had recovered from COVID-19. The V call is TRBV4-1, the J call TRBJ1-2, with D possibly being TRBD1 (5 bases). The CDR3 spells CASSQDPSQARSYGYTF. The CDR3 nucleotides are TGCGCCAGCAGCCAAGATCCATCACAGGCACGGTCTTATGGCTACACCTTC.